These T cell receptor beta chains were read from a single sample in a study of shared T cell receptors in the human thymus. Assay used: immunoSEQ multiplex PCR; TCRdb lists only in-frame clones, some missing. The repertoire consists of about 660,000 clones, with more than 75% occurring once and the leading ten covering more than 0.009%. The same data also contributed to another study, on human thymus T cells.

The sequencing sample was made of thymocytes. The source of these receptors is a boy under three years old with a congenital heart defect. Each CDR3 is given with its conserved first and last residue. D genes are given only for firm matches. A row's size may be missing; if present it is once, few, many or a size class.

>TRBV18|TRBD1|TRBJ2-3|NA
CASSPLRDRGPRHTDTQYF
TGTGCCAGCTCACCCCTCCGGGACAGGGGGCCTAGGCACACAGATACGCAGTATTTT
>TRBV11-2|TRBD2|TRBJ2-5|NA
CASSAEQAGGPETQYF
TGTGCCAGCAGCGCTGAGCAAGCGGGGGGGCCGGAGACCCAGTACTTC
>TRBV11-3|TRBD1|TRBJ1-5|once
CASSFCRGHQPQHF
TGTGCCAGCAGCTTTTGCAGGGGGCATCAGCCCCAGCATTTT
>TRBV28|NA|TRBJ1-5|NA
CASSIHRVEPQHF
TGTGCCAGCAGTATCCACAGGGTTGAGCCCCAGCATTTT
>TRBV28|TRBD1|TRBJ2-7|NA
CASRFSLTGDHYEQYF
TGTGCCAGCAGATTCTCCCTTACAGGGGACCACTACGAGCAGTACTTC
>TRBV10-3|NA|TRBJ2-5|once
CAISDWATQETQYF
TGTGCCATCAGTGATTGGGCGACCCAAGAGACCCAGTACTTC
>TRBV19|TRBD1|TRBJ1-5|NA
CASSISQGINQPQHF
TGTGCCAGTAGTATATCACAGGGGATCAATCAGCCCCAGCATTTT
>TRBV30|TRBD1|TRBJ2-7|NA
CAWRTEGTAVSREQYF
TGTGCCTGGAGGACGGAAGGGACAGCCGTATCAAGGGAGCAGTACTTC
>TRBV9|NA|TRBJ2-1|NA
CASSATVISYNEQFF
TGTGCCAGCAGCGCCACAGTCATCTCCTACAATGAGCAGTTCTTC
>TRBV6-1|NA|TRBJ1-2|NA
CASSEMAEKNYGYTF
TGTGCCAGCAGTGAAATGGCGGAAAAAAACTATGGCTACACCTTC
>TRBV30|TRBD1|TRBJ1-4|once
CAWSVPGGNEKLFF
TGTGCCTGGAGTGTACCAGGGGGTAATGAAAAACTGTTTTTT
>TRBV4-2|TRBD2|TRBJ2-4|NA
CASRLSGGVLNIQYF
TGTGCCAGCAGACTTAGCGGGGGGGTACTAAACATTCAGTACTTC
>TRBV21-1|NA|TRBJ1-2|NA
CASSKGAGTYGYTF
TGTGCCAGCAGCAAAGGAGCGGGGACCTATGGCTACACCTTC
>TRBV10-3|NA|TRBJ2-7|few
CAISELGQPYEQYF
TGTGCCATCAGTGAGTTGGGACAACCCTACGAGCAGTACTTC
>TRBV19|TRBD1|TRBJ1-5|NA
CASSMDLQGSNQPQHF
TGTGCCAGTAGTATGGACCTACAGGGGAGCAATCAGCCCCAGCATTTT
>TRBV29-1|NA|TRBJ1-1|NA
CSATRGARIEAFF
TGCAGCGCCACAAGGGGTGCCCGCATTGAAGCTTTCTTT
>TRBV7-7|NA|TRBJ2-3|once
CASSRTADTDTQYF
TGTGCTAGCAGCCGGACAGCGGACACAGATACGCAGTATTTT
>TRBV6-5|TRBD2|TRBJ2-7|NA
CANTTPGTTYEQYF
TGTGCCAACACCACACCCGGGACTACCTACGAGCAGTACTTC
>TRBV4-3|TRBD1|TRBJ1-6|NA
CASSQVGQGGYNSPLHF
TGCGCCAGCAGCCAAGTGGGTCAGGGGGGTTATAATTCCCCCCTCCACTTT
>TRBV19|TRBD2|TRBJ2-1|NA
CASNSPGTSGRSEQFF
TGTGCCAGTAATTCCCCCGGGACTAGCGGGAGAAGTGAGCAGTTCTTC
>TRBV5-6|NA|TRBJ2-7|once
CASSPGWGGPYEQYF
TGTGCCAGCAGCCCTGGTTGGGGGGGCCCCTACGAGCAGTACTTC
>TRBV28|TRBD1|TRBJ2-7|NA
CASSLGGQGASHEQYF
TGTGCCAGCAGTTTGGGGGGACAGGGGGCGTCACACGAGCAGTACTTC
>TRBV14|TRBD1|TRBJ1-6|NA
CASRRDRGSSPLHF
TGTGCCAGCAGACGGGACAGGGGGTCATCACCCCTCCACTTT
>TRBV19|TRBD2|TRBJ2-1|NA
CASSPPGLAGLRDEQFF
TGTGCCAGTAGTCCACCGGGACTAGCGGGCCTGCGGGATGAGCAGTTCTTC
>TRBV5-1|TRBD1|TRBJ1-1|NA
CASSLVGQGRMNTEAFF
TGCGCCAGCAGCTTGGTCGGACAGGGACGTATGAACACTGAAGCTTTCTTT
>TRBV7-2|NA|TRBJ2-7|once
CASSLDLPSYEQYF
TGTGCCAGCAGCTTAGATCTGCCTAGCTACGAGCAGTACTTC
>TRBV9|NA|TRBJ2-2|NA
CASSLSGFANTGELFF
TGTGCCAGCAGCTTAAGCGGGTTTGCGAACACCGGGGAGCTGTTTTTT
>TRBV29-1|NA|TRBJ2-3|NA
CSVVGLTITDTQYF
TGCAGCGTTGTTGGCTTAACAATCACAGATACGCAGTATTTT
>TRBV5-6|NA|TRBJ2-3|NA
CASSLGAGFADTQYF
TGTGCCAGCAGCTTGGGTGCAGGGTTCGCAGATACGCAGTATTTT
>TRBV30|NA|TRBJ2-1|NA
CAWSQPSPYKTGQHNEQFF
TGTGCCTGGAGCCAACCCTCCCCATATAAGACAGGTCAGCACAATGAGCAGTTCTTC
>TRBV27|TRBD1|TRBJ1-4|NA
CASGGTGPEKLFF
TGTGCCAGCGGGGGGACAGGGCCTGAAAAACTGTTTTTT
>TRBV19|TRBD1|TRBJ1-2|NA
CASSNETGFHYGYTF
TGTGCCAGTAGCAACGAGACAGGGTTCCACTATGGCTACACCTTC
>TRBV5-1|TRBD1|TRBJ1-2|NA
CASSLSPGQGAAVAYGYTF
TGCGCCAGCAGCTTGTCCCCCGGACAGGGGGCCGCTGTCGCCTATGGCTACACCTTC
>TRBV11-2|NA|TRBJ2-2|NA
CASSLRGGRITGELFF
TGTGCCAGCAGCTTGAGGGGGGGCCGGATCACCGGGGAGCTGTTTTTT
>TRBV5-1|NA|TRBJ2-2|once
CASSLVGSSNTGELFF
TGCGCCAGCAGCTTGGTGGGCAGTTCGAACACCGGGGAGCTGTTTTTT
>TRBV28|NA|TRBJ2-1|NA
CASNKRQYNEQFF
TGTGCCAGCAATAAGAGACAGTACAATGAGCAGTTCTTC
>TRBV9|NA|TRBJ2-1|NA
CASSGNTPSGRSYNEQFF
TGTGCCAGCAGCGGTAACACCCCCTCCGGGAGATCCTACAATGAGCAGTTCTTC
>TRBV19|TRBD1|TRBJ1-5|NA
CASSIPGGTGSGNQPQHF
TGTGCCAGTAGTATACCCGGCGGGACAGGGAGTGGCAATCAGCCCCAGCATTTT
>TRBV14|TRBD1|TRBJ2-6|NA
CASSHWDRDGANVLTF
TGTGCCAGCAGCCACTGGGACAGGGATGGGGCCAACGTCCTGACTTTC
>TRBV6-5|TRBD1|TRBJ1-2|NA
CASSYIRTGPGGYTF
TGTGCCAGCAGTTATATTAGGACAGGGCCTGGAGGCTACACCTTC
>TRBV28|TRBD1|TRBJ1-5|NA
CASRVTGDQPQHF
TGTGCCAGCAGAGTTACAGGGGATCAGCCCCAGCATTTT
>TRBV6-1|NA|TRBJ1-1|NA
CASSERTENEAFF
TGTGCCAGCAGTGAGAGGACAGAGAATGAAGCTTTCTTT
>TRBV9|NA|TRBJ2-3|NA
CASSSPPEAGSTDTQYF
TGTGCCAGCAGCTCTCCCCCCGAGGCGGGGAGCACAGATACGCAGTATTTT
>TRBV27|TRBD2|TRBJ2-1|NA
CASSKRELWNEQFF
TGTGCCAGCAGTAAGCGGGAGCTGTGGAATGAGCAGTTCTTC
>TRBV13|TRBD2|TRBJ2-3|NA
CASSLRLGLAVPDTQYF
TGTGCCAGCAGCTTAAGGCTTGGGCTAGCGGTCCCAGATACGCAGTATTTT
>TRBV9|TRBD1|TRBJ1-6|NA
CASSERGRSSPLHF
TGTGCCAGCAGCGAGAGGGGGCGAAGCTCACCCCTCCACTTT
>TRBV2|NA|TRBJ1-4|NA
CASRTGGRGNEKLFF
TGTGCCAGCAGAACCGGGGGGAGGGGTAATGAAAAACTGTTTTTT
>TRBV9|NA|TRBJ2-4|NA
CASSANRDHKNIQYF
TGTGCCAGCAGCGCGAACAGGGACCACAAAAACATTCAGTACTTC
>TRBV2|NA|TRBJ1-3|few
CASSDSVFSGNTIYF
TGTGCCAGCAGTGATTCAGTCTTCTCTGGAAACACCATATATTTT
>TRBV19|NA|TRBJ1-5|NA
CASSRSTSNQPQHF
TGTGCCAGTAGTCGGTCAACTAGCAATCAGCCCCAGCATTTT